The clone carrying this T cell receptor beta chain was counted between two and nine times. The antigen remains undetermined. Every HIV-positive participant received treatment in the United States. This entry comes from a study of long-term antiretroviral therapy in people with HIV. Germline lookup yields CDR1 MNHEY and CDR2 SVGAGI. The CDR3 runs to 13 residues. Trimming removed 4 bases at V and 5 bases at J, with 12 bases between. An immunoSEQ assay, version v3.0, was performed at survey level. A per-sample goal of about 35,000-55,000 T-cell genomes was targeted by sequencing. This table comes from immunoSEQ multiplex PCR, and its TCRdb copy is limited to in-frame clones, with some not included. The sample has around 33,000 clones, roughly four fifths seen once. Study results and caveats: The range of CDR3 lengths in HIV repertoires proved narrower than that found in controls.

V is TRBV6-5 and J is TRBJ2-7; D remains ambiguous. The origin of this receptor is a man aged 18-30 years with HIV. Sample: unsorted PBMCs, taken 0.3 years after starting antiretroviral therapy. CDR3 region: CASSSGVRHEQYF. CDR3 DNA: TGTGCCAGCAGTTCTGGAGTTCGGCACGAGCAGTACTTC.